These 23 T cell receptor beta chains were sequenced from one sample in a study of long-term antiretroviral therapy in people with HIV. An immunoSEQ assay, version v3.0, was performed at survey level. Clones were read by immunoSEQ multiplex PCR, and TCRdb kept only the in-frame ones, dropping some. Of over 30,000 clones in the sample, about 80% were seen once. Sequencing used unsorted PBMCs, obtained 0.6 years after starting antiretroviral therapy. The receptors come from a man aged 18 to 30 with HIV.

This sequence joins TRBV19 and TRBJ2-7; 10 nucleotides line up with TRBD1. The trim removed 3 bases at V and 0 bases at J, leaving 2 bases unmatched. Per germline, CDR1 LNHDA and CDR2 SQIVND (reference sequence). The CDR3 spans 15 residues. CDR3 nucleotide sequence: TGTGCCAGTAGTATCCGGACAGGGGGCTCCTACGAGCAGTACTTC. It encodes CASSIRTGGSYEQYF.

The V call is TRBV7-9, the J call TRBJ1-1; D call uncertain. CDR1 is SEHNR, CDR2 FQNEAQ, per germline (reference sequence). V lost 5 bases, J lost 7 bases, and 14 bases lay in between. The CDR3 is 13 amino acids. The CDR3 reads CASSPRGVIEAFF. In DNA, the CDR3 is TGTGCCAGCAGCCCCCGTGGAGTCATTGAAGCTTTCTTT.

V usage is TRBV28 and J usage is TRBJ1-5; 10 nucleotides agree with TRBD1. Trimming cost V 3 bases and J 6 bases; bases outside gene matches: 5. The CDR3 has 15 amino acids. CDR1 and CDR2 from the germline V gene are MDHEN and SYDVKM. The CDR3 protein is CASSFTGTGAQPQHF. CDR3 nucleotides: TGTGCCAGCAGTTTCACTGGGACAGGGGCTCAGCCCCAGCATTTT.

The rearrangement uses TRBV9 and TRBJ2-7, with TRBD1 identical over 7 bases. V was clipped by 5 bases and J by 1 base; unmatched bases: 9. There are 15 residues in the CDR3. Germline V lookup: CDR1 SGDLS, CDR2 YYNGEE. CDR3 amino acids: CASSKDRSPSYEQYF. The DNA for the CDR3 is TGTGCCAGCAGTAAGGACAGGTCCCCATCCTACGAGCAGTACTTC. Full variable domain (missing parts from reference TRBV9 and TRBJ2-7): DSGVTQTPKHLITATGQRVTLRCSPRSGDLSVYWYQQSLDQGLQFLIQYYNGEERAKGNILERFSAQQFPDLHSELNLSSLELGDSALYFCASSKDRSPSYEQYFGPGTRLTVT.

CDR3 in amino acids: CASNNLTPGETQYF. The CDR3 bases are TGTGCCAGCAATAATCTAACCCCGGGGGAGACCCAGTACTTC. The rearrangement uses TRBV28 and TRBJ2-5; weak D call: TRBD2 (5 bases). CDR1 is MDHEN, CDR2 SYDVKM, per germline. Trimming took 7 bases from V and 5 from J, leaving 17 bases between them. The CDR3 totals 14 residues.

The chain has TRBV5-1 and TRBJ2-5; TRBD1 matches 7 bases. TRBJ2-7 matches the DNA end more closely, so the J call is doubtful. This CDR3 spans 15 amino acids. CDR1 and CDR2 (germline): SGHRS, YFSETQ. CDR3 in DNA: TGCGCCAGCAGCTTGGAATTGGGACAGATTTACGAGCAGTACTTC. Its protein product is CASSLELGQIYEQYF.

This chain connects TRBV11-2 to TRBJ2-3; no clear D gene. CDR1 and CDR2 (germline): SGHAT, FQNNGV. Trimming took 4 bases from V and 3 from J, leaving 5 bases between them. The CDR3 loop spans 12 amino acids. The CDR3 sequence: CASSYLTDTQYF. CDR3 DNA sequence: TGTGCCAGCAGCTATTTAACAGATACGCAGTATTTT.

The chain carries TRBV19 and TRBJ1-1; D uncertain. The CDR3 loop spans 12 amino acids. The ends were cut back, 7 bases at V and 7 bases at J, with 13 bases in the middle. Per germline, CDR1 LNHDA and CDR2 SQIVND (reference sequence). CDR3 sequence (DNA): TGTGCCAGTATGAGACACAGCTTTGAAGCTTTCTTT. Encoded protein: CASMRHSFEAFF. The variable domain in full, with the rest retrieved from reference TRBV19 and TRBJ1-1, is DGGITQSPKYLFRKEGQNVTLSCEQNLNHDAMYWYRQDPGQGLRLIYYSQIVNDFQKGDIAEGYSVSREKKESFPLTVTSAQKNPTAFYLCASMRHSFEAFFGQGTRLTVV.

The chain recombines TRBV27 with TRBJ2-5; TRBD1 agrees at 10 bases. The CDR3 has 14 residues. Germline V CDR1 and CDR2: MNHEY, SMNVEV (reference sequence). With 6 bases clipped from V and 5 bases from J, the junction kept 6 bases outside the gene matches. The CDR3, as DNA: TGTGCCAGCAGGGTGGACAGGGGGAAGGAGACCCAGTACTTC. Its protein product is CASRVDRGKETQYF.

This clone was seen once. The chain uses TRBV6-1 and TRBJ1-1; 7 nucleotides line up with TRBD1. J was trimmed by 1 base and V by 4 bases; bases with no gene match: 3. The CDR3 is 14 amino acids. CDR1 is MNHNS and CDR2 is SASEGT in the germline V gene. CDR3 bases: TGTGCCAGCAGTGTCGGGACAGCGAACACTGAAGCTTTCTTT. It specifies CASSVGTANTEAFF.

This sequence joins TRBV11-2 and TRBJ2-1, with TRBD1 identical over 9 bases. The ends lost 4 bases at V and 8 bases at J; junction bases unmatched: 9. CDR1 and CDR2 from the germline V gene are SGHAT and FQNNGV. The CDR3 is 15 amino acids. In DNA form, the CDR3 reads TGTGCCAGCAGCTACGACAGGGGGAGGTCCGATGAGCAGTTCTTC. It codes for CASSYDRGRSDEQFF. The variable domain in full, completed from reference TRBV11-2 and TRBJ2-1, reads EAGVAQSPRYKIIEKRQSVAFWCNPISGHATLYWYQQILGQGPKLLIQFQNNGVVDDSQLPKDRFSAERLKGVDSTLKIQPAKLEDSAVYLCASSYDRGRSDEQFFGPGTRLTVL.

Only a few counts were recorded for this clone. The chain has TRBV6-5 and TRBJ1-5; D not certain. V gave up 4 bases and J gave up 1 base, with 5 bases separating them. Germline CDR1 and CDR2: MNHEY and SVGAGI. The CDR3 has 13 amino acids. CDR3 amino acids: CASSLVSNQPQHF. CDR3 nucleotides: TGTGCCAGCAGTTTGGTCAGCAATCAGCCCCAGCATTTT.

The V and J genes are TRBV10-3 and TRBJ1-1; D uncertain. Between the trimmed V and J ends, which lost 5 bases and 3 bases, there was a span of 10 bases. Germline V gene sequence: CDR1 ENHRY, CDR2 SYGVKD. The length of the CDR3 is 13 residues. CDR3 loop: CAISSGTHTEAFF. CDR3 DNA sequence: TGTGCCATCAGTTCGGGAACGCACACTGAAGCTTTCTTT.

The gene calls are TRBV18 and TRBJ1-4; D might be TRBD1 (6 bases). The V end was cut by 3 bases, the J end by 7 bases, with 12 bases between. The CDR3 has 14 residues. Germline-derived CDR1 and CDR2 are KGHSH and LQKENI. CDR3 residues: CASSPQGQSEKLFF. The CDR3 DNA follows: TGTGCCAGCTCACCGCAGGGGCAGAGTGAAAAACTGTTTTTT.

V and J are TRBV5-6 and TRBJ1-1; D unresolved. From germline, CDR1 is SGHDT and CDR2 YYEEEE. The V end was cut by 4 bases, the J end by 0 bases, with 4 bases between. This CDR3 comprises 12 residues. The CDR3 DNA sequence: TGTGCCAGCAGCGTTATGAACACTGAAGCTTTCTTT. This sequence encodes CASSVMNTEAFF.

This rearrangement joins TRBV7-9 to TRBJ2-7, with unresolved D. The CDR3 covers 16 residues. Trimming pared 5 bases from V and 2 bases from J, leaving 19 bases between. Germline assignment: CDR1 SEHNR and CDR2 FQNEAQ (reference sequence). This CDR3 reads CASSRYGLAGTYEQYF. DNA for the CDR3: TGTGCCAGCAGCCGGTACGGGTTAGCTGGAACCTACGAGCAGTACTTC.

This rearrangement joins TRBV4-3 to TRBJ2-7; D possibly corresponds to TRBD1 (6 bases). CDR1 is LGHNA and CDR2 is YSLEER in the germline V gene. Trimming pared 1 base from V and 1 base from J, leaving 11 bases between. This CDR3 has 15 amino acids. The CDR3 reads CASSQGNRESYEQYF. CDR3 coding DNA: TGCGCCAGCAGCCAAGGGAACAGGGAATCCTACGAGCAGTACTTC.

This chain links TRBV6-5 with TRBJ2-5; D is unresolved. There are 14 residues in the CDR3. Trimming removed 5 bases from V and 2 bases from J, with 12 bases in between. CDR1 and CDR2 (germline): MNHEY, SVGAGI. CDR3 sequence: CASSLGRSQETQYF. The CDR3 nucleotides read TGTGCCAGCAGTCTTGGACGGAGTCAAGAGACCCAGTACTTC.

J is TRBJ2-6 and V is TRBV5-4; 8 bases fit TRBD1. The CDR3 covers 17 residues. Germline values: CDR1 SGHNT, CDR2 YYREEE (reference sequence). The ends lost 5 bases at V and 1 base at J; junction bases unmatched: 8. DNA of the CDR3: TGTGCCAGCAGTCCGGGATACAGGGGGTCTGGGGCCAACGTCCTGACTTTC. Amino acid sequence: CASSPGYRGSGANVLTF.

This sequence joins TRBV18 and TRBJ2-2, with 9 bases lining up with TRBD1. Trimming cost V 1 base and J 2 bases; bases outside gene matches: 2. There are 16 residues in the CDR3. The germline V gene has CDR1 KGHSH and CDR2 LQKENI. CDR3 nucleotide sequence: TGTGCCAGCTCACCACGGACAGGGGTCAACACCGGGGAGCTGTTTTTT. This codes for CASSPRTGVNTGELFF.

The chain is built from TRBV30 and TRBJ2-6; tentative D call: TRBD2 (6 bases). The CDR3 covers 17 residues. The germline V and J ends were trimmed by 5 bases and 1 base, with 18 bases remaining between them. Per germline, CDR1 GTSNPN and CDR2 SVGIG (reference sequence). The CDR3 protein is CAWGGSGSISGANVLTF. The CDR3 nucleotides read TGTGCCTGGGGGGGGTCAGGGTCGATATCTGGGGCCAACGTCCTGACTTTC.

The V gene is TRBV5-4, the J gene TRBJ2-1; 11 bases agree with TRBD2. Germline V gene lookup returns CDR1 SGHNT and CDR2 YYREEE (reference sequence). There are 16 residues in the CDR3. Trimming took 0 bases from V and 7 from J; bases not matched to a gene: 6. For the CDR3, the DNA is TGTGCCAGCAGCTTGGTCCTAGCGGGAGGCCGGAATGAGCAGTTCTTC. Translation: CASSLVLAGGRNEQFF.

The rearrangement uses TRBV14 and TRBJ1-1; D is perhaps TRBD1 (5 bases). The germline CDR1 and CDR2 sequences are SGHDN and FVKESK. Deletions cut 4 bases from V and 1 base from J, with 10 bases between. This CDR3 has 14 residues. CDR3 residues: CASSPGRRNTEAFF. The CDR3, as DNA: TGTGCCAGCAGCCCGGGACGGAGGAACACTGAAGCTTTCTTT. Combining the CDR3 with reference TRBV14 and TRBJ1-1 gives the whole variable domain EAGVTQFPSHSVIEKGQTVTLRCDPISGHDNLYWYRRVMGKEIKFLLHFVKESKQDESGMPNNRFLAERTGGTYSTLKVQPAELEDSGVYFCASSPGRRNTEAFFGQGTRLTVV.